Detailed here is one T cell receptor beta chain. This clonotype was counted many times. The target of this receptor is not known. One base away there is no much larger clone; base qualities are not given. The entry originates in a study of T cells after yellow fever vaccination (dated by TCRdb to the late 2010s). Regarding the research as a whole: The SMART-Seq v4 Ultra Low Input RNA kit was used to prepare libraries from fractions with low cell numbers. To follow T-cell clones before and after both primary and booster YFV17D yellow fever vaccination, bulk TCR alpha and beta repertoires underwent longitudinal sequencing. Two healthy male donors, one aged 18 to 30 and one aged 30 to 40 years, made up the cohort. Blood samples were taken at several timepoints before and after primary and secondary immunization, and bulk PBMC replicates and cell subsets were isolated.

V loses 10 bases of germline sequence and J loses 8 bases, and the interval between the two ends is 8 bases. The CDR3 holds 10 amino acids from the cysteine to the phenylalanine. Here the CDR3 DNA is all that survives: 30 bases in frame from base 1. The CDR1 and CDR2 encoded by the germline V gene (reference sequence) are LGHDT and YNNKEL. TCR cDNA was synthesized by 5'RACE template switching, through which a universal primer site and unique molecular identifiers were introduced. Priming for cDNA synthesis came from both the TCR alpha and TCR beta constant segments. Two PCR steps were used to amplify libraries, with sample barcodes and sequencing adapters being added in the second step. Sequencing of libraries was done on Illumina HiSeq 2500 (2x100 bp) or NovaSeq (2x150 bp). In the authors' own workflow: Reads were demultiplexed and collapsed into UMI consensus sequences with MIGEC, and V(D)J alignment was performed with MiXCR. Vaccine-responding clonotypes were defined with edgeR using replicate PBMC samples, requiring FDR below 0.01 and a log2 fold change above 5 up to day 15. Bulk clonotypes were assigned CD4 or CD8 identity according to which sequenced CD4 or CD8 repertoire held them at higher abundance. Using fastp trimming at Q25 and MiXCR clonotype assembly, TCRdb reanalyzed the public sequencing data and kept in-frame beta chains. Entries are consolidated by CDR3 protein sequence, retaining the most common genes and DNA. TCRdb, not the original authors, processed these V and J calls. The sample includes approximately 180,000 distinct CDR3 sequences, with approximately 6.2% observed a single time. In total, the top ten clones hold approximately 3% of the sample.

Per the publication, the treatment or condition label means: live attenuated yellow fever vaccine strain. PBMCs were isolated from peripheral blood using a standard Ficoll-Paque protocol. CD4 and CD8 T-cell fractions were isolated with Dynabeads CD4 and CD8 positive selection kits. TriZol was used to extract RNA from bulk PBMCs, CD4 and CD8 fractions, and dextramer-positive and dextramer-negative fractions. Results the study describes overall, beyond this receptor: Computational filtering was needed because FACS-sorted repertoires could contain abundant contaminating clonotypes from the bulk population. Compared with the primary T-cell response, the secondary T-cell response was weaker but faster, peaking on day 5 rather than day 15. A small share of clonotypes was detected in both CD4 and CD8 compartments, with the overlap likely arising from convergent recombination. After the booster, most clones that had expanded after primary vaccination were detected again (approximately 96% of CD4 and 88% of CD8), suggesting broad maintenance of memory. Only a couple of donors were included in the study, so the extent to which the findings can be generalized is limited.

This clonotype originated in a man between 18 and 29 years old who received the YFV17D yellow fever vaccine. The chain is made from TRBV3-1 and TRBJ1-4; no D gene is confidently identified. The sample in question was CD4+ T cells sorted from PBMCs, obtained on the day of the first yellow fever vaccination. The CDR3 loop reads CATGSEKLFF. The nucleotide sequence reads TGTGCCACCGGCAGCGAAAAACTGTTTTTT. With the portions outside the CDR3 filled from the reference TRBV3-1 and TRBJ1-4 genes, the complete variable region becomes DTAVSQTPKYLVTQMGNDKSIKCEQNLGHDTMYWYKQDSKKFLKIMFSYNNKELIINETVPNRFSPKSPDKAHLNLHINSLELGDSAVYFCATGSEKLFFGSGTQLSVL.